One TCR beta chain is described in this entry. The protocol was immunoSEQ multiplex PCR, while the TCRdb copy is restricted to in-frame clones and leaves out a portion. The table includes some 80,000 clones, 95% to 97% detected once. This entry is derived from a study of technical replicates of blood from several donors. The sequenced sample consisted of T cells isolated from PBMCs. The source is a human donor in good health.

For the CDR3, the DNA is TGTGCCAGCGGGCAGGGGGTCACAGATACGCAGTATTTT. This translates into CASGQGVTDTQYF. The chain employs TRBV7-9 and TRBJ2-3, with 7 bases that match TRBD1. V gave up 8 bases and J gave up 2 bases; unmatched junction bases: 4. Looked up from germline, CDR1 is SEHNR and CDR2 is FQNEAQ (reference sequence). CDR3 length: 13 residues.